Shown below are 9 T cell receptor beta chains from a single sample sequenced in a study of technical replicates of blood from a few donors (dated by TCRdb to 2015 to 2018). Library creation used the immunoSEQ multiplex PCR assay. Not all clones reach the TCRdb copy of this immuneACCESS table, which keeps in-frame sequences only. Checked studies attribute under half of the gap to unresolved V genes and leave the rest unexplained. Here the sample has 9,500 to 15,000 clones; over 85% occur a single time. The ten largest clones capture 9.1% of the sample. The material sequenced was PBMCs. Receptor source: a human donor in good health.

The DNA for the CDR3 is TGTGCCAGCAGCTTTTCATTCGTCGGCAGGGTGGACGAGCAGTACTTC. This translates into CASSFSFVGRVDEQYF. V is TRBV5-6 and J is TRBJ2-7, with D tentatively TRBD1 (5 bases). The germline gives CDR1 SGHDT, CDR2 YYEEEE. V lost 2 bases, J lost 5 bases, and 20 bases lay in between. This CDR3 has 16 amino acids.

The chain combines TRBV5-6 with TRBJ2-3; the D gene is possibly TRBD1 (6 bases). CDR1 is SGHDT and CDR2 is YYEEEE in the germline V gene. The CDR3 spans 15 residues. Trimming took 4 bases from V and 2 from J, leaving 14 bases between them. CDR3 nucleotide sequence: TGTGCCAGCAGCCAACCGGGACAAAACACAGATACGCAGTATTTT. This sequence encodes CASSQPGQNTDTQYF.

The V gene is TRBV5-1, the J gene TRBJ2-7; D might be TRBD1 (6 bases). The CDR3 totals 15 residues. Germline loops: CDR1 SGHRS, CDR2 YFSETQ. Trimming cost V 8 bases and J 0 bases, with 18 bases left between them. CDR3 region: CASKRTAGTSYEQYF. The CDR3 bases are TGCGCCAGTAAACGGACAGCCGGTACCTCCTACGAGCAGTACTTC. Full variable domain (outside the CDR3, taken from reference TRBV5-1 and TRBJ2-7): KAGVTQTPRYLIKTRGQQVTLSCSPISGHRSVSWYQQTPGQGLQFLFEYFSETQRNKGNFPGRFSGRQFSNSRSEMNVSTLELGDSALYLCASKRTAGTSYEQYFGPGTRLTVT.

The chain employs TRBV4-2 and TRBJ1-2; D remains unclear. V was clipped by 1 base and J by 7 bases, with 16 bases between them. Germline values: CDR1 LGHNA, CDR2 YNFKEQ. There are 15 residues in the CDR3. The CDR3 sequence: CASSQVGREDGGYTF. In DNA form, the CDR3 reads TGTGCCAGCAGCCAAGTCGGTCGGGAAGACGGTGGCTACACCTTC.

The chain is built from TRBV6-1 and TRBJ2-7, with TRBD1 identical over 8 bases. From germline, CDR1 is MNHNS and CDR2 SASEGT. The CDR3 consists of 13 residues. V dropped 4 bases and J dropped 2; count of bases not matched to a gene: 1. DNA of the CDR3: TGTGCCAGCAGTGCGGACAGGGCCTACGAGCAGTACTTC. It encodes CASSADRAYEQYF.

This CDR3 reads CASSLGQGREKLFF. The DNA of the CDR3 is TGCGCCAGCAGCTTGGGACAGGGGCGTGAAAAACTGTTTTTT. The J gene is TRBJ1-4, the V gene TRBV5-1, with 8 bases aligning to TRBD1. The CDR3 spans 14 residues. Per germline, CDR1 SGHRS and CDR2 YFSETQ. After removal of 0 bases from V and 7 bases from J, the junction contained 2 bases not matched to a gene.

The V and J genes are TRBV30 and TRBJ1-3; the match to TRBD1 covers 7 bases. The V and J ends lost 8 bases and 2 bases, in that order; junction bases with no gene match: 6. The CDR3 length is 13 residues. CDR1 and CDR2 from the germline V gene are GTSNPN and SVGIG (reference sequence). The DNA for the CDR3 is TGTGCCCTGCGACAGGGAGCTGGAAACACCATATATTTT. Protein sequence: CALRQGAGNTIYF.

This chain joins TRBV28 and TRBJ2-3, with 11 bases that match TRBD1. The junction had 5 bases not matched to a gene; V was cut back by 6 bases and J by 3 bases. CDR1 and CDR2 from the germline V gene are MDHEN and SYDVKM. CDR3 size: 15 residues. The chain's CDR3 is CASSEGQGETDTQYF. CDR3 DNA: TGTGCCAGCAGCGAGGGACAGGGGGAAACAGATACGCAGTATTTT. The full variable domain, in which reference TRBV28 and TRBJ2-3 provide the parts outside the CDR3, is DVKVTQSSRYLVKRTGEKVFLECVQDMDHENMFWYRQDPGLGLRLIYFSYDVKMKEKGDIPEGYSVSREKKERFSLILESASTNQTSMYLCASSEGQGETDTQYFGPGTRLTVL.

The sample holds one count of this clone. The chain couples TRBV25-1 to TRBJ2-3; 7 bases fit TRBD2. Per germline, CDR1 MGHDK and CDR2 SYGVNS. Trimming took 1 base from V and 0 from J; bases not matched to a gene: 4. This CDR3 region has 16 residues. CDR3 nucleotides: TGTGCCAGCAGTGAATGGGAGGGAGTGAGCACAGATACGCAGTATTTT. Amino acid sequence: CASSEWEGVSTDTQYF.